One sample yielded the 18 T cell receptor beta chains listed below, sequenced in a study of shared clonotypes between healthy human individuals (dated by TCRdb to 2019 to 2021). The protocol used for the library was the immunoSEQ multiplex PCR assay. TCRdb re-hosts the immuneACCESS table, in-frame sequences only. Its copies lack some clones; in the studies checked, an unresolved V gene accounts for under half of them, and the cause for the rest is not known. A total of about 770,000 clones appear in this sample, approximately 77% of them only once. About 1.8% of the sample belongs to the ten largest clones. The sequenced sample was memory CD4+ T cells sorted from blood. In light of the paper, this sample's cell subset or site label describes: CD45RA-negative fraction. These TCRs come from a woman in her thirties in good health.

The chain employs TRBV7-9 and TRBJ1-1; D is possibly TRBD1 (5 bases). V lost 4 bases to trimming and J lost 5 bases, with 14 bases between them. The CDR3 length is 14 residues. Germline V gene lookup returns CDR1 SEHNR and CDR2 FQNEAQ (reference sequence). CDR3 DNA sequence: TGTGCCAGCAGCTGGGAGGGGTTGGGAACTGAAGCTTTCTTT. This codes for CASSWEGLGTEAFF.

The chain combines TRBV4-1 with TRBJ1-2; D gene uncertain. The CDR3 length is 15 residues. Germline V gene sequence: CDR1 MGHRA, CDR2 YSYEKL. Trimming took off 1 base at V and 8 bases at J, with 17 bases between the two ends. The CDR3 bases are TGCGCCAGCAGCCAAGGATCGATGATCTTGGGAGGCTACACCTTC. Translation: CASSQGSMILGGYTF.

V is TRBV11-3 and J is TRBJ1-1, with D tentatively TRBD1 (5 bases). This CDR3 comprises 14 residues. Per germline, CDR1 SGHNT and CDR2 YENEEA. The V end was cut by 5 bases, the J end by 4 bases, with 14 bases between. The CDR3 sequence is CASSPKGSGTEAFF. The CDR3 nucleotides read TGTGCCAGCAGCCCCAAGGGGTCAGGCACTGAAGCTTTCTTT.

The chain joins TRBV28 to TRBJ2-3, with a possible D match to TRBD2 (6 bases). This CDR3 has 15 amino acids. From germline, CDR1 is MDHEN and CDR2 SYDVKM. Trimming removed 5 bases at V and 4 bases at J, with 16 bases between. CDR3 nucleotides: TGTGCCAGCAGTGGTTCCGGGAGAGGCGCAGATACGCAGTATTTT. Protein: CASSGSGRGADTQYF.

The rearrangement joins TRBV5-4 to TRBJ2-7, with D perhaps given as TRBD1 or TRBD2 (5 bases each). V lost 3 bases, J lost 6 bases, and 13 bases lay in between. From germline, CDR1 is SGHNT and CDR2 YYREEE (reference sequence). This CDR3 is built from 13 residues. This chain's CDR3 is CASSYGREREQYF. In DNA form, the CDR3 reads TGTGCCAGCAGCTACGGCAGGGAGCGCGAGCAGTACTTC.

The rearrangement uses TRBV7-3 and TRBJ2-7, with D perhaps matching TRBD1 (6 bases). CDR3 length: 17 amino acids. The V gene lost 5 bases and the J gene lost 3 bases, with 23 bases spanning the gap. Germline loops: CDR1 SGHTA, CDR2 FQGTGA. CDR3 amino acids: CASSQPARGSVIYEQYF. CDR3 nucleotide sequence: TGTGCCAGCAGCCAGCCCGCCAGGGGCTCGGTTATCTACGAGCAGTACTTC.

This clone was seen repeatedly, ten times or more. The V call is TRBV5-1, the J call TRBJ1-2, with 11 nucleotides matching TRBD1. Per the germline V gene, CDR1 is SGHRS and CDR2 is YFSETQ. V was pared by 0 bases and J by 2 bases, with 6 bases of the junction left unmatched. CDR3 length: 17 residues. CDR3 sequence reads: CASSLGDGTGGNYGYTF. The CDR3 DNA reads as TGCGCCAGCAGCTTGGGTGACGGGACAGGGGGAAACTATGGCTACACCTTC.

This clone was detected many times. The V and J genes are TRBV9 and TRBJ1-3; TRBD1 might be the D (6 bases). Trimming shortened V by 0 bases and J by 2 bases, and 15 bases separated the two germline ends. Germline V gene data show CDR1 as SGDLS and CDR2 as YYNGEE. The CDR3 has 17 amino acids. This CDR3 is CASSVESWGAAGNTIYF. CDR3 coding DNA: TGTGCCAGCAGCGTAGAGTCTTGGGGGGCAGCTGGAAACACCATATATTTT.

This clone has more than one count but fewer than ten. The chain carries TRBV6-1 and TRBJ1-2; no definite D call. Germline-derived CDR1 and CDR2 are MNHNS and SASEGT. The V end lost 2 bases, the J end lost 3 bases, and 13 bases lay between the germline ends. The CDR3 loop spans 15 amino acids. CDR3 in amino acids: CASSEFGRSHYGYTF. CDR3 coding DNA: TGTGCCAGCAGTGAATTTGGCAGGTCGCACTATGGCTACACCTTC.

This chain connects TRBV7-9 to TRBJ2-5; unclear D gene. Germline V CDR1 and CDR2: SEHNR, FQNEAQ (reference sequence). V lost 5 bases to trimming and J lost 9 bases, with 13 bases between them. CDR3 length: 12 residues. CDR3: CASSLMAASQYF. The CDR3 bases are TGTGCCAGCAGCCTCATGGCGGCGTCCCAGTACTTC.

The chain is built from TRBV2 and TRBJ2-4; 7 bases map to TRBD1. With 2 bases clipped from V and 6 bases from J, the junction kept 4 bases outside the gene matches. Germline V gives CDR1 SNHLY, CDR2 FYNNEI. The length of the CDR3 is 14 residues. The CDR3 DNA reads TGTGCCAGCAGTGAACTAGGGGGCATAAACATTCAGTACTTC. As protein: CASSELGGINIQYF.

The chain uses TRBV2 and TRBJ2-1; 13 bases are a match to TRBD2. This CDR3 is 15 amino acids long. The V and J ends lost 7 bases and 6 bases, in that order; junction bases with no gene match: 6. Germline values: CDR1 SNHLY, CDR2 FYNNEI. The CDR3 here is CASTRLAGGGNEQFF. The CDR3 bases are TGTGCCAGCACGCGACTAGCGGGAGGCGGCAATGAGCAGTTCTTC.

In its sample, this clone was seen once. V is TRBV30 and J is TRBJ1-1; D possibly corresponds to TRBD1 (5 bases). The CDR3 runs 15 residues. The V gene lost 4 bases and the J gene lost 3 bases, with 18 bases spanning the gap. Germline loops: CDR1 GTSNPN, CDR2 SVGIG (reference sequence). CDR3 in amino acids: CAWNTDGGAYTEAFF. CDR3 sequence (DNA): TGTGCCTGGAATACGGACGGTGGGGCGTACACTGAAGCTTTCTTT. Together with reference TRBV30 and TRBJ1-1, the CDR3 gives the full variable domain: SQTIHQWPATLVQPVGSPLSLECTVEGTSNPNLYWYRQAAGRGLQLLFYSVGIGQISSEVPQNLSASRPQDRQFILSSKKLLLSDSGFYLCAWNTDGGAYTEAFFGQGTRLTVV.

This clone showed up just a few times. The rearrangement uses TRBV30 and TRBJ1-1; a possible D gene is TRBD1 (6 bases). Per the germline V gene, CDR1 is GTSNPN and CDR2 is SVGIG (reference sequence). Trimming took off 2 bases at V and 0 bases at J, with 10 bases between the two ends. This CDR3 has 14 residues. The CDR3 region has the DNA TGTGCCTGGAGTTCGGGGGACATGAACACTGAAGCTTTCTTT. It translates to CAWSSGDMNTEAFF. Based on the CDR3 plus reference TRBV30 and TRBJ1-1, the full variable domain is SQTIHQWPATLVQPVGSPLSLECTVEGTSNPNLYWYRQAAGRGLQLLFYSVGIGQISSEVPQNLSASRPQDRQFILSSKKLLLSDSGFYLCAWSSGDMNTEAFFGQGTRLTVV.

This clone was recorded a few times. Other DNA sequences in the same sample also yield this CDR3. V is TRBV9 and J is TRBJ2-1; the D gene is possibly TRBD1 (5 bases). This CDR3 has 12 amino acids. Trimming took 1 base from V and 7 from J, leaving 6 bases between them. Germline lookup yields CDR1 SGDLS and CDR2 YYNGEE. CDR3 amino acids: CASSVKGNEQFF. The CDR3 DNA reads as TGTGCCAGCAGCGTAAAGGGGAATGAGCAGTTCTTC.

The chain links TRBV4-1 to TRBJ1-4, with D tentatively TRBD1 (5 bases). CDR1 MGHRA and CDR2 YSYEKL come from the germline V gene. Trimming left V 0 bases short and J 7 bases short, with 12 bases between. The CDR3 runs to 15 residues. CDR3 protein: CASSQDPAGFEKLFF. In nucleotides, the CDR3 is TGCGCCAGCAGCCAAGATCCTGCAGGGTTTGAAAAACTGTTTTTT.

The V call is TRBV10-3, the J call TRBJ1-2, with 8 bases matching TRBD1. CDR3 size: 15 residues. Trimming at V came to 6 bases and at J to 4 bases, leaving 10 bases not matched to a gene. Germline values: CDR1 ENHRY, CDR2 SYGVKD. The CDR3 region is CAIRPQGATGYGYTF. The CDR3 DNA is TGTGCCATCAGACCCCAGGGGGCGACCGGCTATGGCTACACCTTC.

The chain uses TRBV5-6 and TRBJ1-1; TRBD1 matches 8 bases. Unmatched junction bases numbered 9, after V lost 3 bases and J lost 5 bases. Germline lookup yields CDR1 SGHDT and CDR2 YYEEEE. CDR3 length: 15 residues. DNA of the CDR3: TGTGCCAGCAGCTCATACGACAGGGGATGGACTGAAGCTTTCTTT. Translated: CASSSYDRGWTEAFF.